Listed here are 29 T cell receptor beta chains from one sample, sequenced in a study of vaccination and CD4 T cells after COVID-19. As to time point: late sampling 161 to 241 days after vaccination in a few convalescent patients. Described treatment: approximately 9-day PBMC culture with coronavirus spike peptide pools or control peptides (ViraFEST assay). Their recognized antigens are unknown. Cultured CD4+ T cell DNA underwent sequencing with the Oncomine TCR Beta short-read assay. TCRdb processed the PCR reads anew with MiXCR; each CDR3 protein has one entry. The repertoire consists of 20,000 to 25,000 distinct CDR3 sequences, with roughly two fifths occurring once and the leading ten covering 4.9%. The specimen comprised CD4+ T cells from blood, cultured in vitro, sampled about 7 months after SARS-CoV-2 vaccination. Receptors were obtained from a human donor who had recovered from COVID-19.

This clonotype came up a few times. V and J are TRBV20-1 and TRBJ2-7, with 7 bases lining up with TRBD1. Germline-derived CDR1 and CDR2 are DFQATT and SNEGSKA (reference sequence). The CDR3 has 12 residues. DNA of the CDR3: TGCGGAACAAGACAGGGTGAGCTCGAGCAGTACTTC. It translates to CGTRQGELEQYF.

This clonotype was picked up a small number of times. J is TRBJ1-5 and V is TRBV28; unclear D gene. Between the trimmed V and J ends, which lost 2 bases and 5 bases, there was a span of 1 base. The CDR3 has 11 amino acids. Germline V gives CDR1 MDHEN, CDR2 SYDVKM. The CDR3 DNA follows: TGTGCCAGCAGTTTAGATCAGCCCCAGCATTTT. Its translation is CASSLDQPQHF.

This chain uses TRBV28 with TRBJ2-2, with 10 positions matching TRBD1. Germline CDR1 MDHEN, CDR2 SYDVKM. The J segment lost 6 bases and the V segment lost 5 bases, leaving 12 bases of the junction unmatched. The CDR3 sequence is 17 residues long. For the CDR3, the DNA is TGTGCCAGCAGTCGACGCCCGGGACAGGGGCCCCCCGGGGAGCTGTTTTTT. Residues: CASSRRPGQGPPGELFF.

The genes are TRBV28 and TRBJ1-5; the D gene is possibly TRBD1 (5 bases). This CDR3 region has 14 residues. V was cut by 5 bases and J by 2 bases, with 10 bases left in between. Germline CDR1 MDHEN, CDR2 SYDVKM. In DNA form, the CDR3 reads TGTGCCAGCAGTCCCCTGGGGGGCAATCAGCCCCAGCATTTT. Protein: CASSPLGGNQPQHF.

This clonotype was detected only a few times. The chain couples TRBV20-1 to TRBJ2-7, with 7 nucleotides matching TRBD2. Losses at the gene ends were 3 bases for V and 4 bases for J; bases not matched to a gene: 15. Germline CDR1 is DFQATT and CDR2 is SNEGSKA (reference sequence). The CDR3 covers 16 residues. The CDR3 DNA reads TGCAGTGCTAGTCGTGGGAGTGGGAGGGTAGATTACGAGCAGTACTTC. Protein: CSASRGSGRVDYEQYF.

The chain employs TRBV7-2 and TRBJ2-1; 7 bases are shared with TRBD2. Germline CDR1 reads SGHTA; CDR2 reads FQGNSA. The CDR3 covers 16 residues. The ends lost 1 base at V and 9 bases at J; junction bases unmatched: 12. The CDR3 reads CASSLVGLAAGGEQFF. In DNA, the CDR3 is TGTGCCAGCAGCTTAGTTGGGCTAGCGGCAGGCGGTGAGCAGTTCTTC.

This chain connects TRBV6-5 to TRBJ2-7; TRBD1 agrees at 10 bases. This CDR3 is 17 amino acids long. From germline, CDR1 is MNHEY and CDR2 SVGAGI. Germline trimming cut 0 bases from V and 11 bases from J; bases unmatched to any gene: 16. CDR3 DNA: TGTGCCAGCAGTTACTCTCCACCGGATTCCGGGACAGGGGAGGAGTACTTC. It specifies CASSYSPPDSGTGEEYF.

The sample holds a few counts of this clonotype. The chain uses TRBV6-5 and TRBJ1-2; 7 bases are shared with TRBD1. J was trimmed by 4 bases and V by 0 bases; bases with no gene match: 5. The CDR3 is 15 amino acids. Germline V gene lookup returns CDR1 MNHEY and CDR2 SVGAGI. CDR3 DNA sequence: TGTGCCAGCAGTTACTCTTACAGGGGAGGCTATGGCTACACCTTC. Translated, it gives CASSYSYRGGYGYTF.

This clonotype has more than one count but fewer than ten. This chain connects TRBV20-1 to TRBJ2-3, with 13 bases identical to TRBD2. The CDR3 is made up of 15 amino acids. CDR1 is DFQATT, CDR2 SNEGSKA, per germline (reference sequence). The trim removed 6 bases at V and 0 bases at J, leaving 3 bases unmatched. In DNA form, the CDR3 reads TGCAGTGCGGGGACTAGCGGGGTTAGCACAGATACGCAGTATTTT. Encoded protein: CSAGTSGVSTDTQYF.

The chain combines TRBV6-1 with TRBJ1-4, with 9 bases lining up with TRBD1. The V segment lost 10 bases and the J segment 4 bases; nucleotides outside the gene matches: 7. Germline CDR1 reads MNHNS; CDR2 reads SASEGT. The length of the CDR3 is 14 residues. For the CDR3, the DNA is TGTGCCATGGGACAGGGAGGGGATAATGAAAAACTGTTTTTT. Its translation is CAMGQGGDNEKLFF.

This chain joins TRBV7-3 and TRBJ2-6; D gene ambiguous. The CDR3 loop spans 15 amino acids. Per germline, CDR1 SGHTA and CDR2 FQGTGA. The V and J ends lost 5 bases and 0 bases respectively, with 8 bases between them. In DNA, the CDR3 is TGTGCCAGCAGCCCATATACCTCTGGGGCCAACGTCCTGACTTTC. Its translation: CASSPYTSGANVLTF.

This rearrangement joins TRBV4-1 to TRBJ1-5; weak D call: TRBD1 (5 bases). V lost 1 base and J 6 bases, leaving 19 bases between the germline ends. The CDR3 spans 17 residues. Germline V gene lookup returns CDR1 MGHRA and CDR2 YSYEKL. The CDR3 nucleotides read TGCGCCAGCAGCCAAGTGGGCGGCAGGGACCGTGCTCAGCCCCAGCATTTT. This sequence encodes CASSQVGGRDRAQPQHF.

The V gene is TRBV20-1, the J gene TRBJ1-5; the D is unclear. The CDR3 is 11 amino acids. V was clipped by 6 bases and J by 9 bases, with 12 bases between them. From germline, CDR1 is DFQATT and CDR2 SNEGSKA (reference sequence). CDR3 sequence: CSADENGPQHF. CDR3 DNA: TGCAGTGCCGACGAGAATGGGCCCCAGCATTTT.

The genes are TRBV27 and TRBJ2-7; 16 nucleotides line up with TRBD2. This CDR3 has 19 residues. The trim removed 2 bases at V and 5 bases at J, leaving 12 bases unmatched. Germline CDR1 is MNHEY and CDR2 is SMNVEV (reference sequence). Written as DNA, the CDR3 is TGTGCCAGCAGTTTACGCCCGCCGGGACTAGCGGGAGGGCTTAACGAGCAGTACTTC. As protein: CASSLRPPGLAGGLNEQYF.

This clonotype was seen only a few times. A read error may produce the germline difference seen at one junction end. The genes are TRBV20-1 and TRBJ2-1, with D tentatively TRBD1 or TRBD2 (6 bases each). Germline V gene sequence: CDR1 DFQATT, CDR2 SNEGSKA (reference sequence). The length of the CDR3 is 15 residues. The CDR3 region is CSARGGDTSENYGLF. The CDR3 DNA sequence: TGCAGTGCTAGAGGCGGGGACACTAGTGAGAACTATGGTCTCTTC.

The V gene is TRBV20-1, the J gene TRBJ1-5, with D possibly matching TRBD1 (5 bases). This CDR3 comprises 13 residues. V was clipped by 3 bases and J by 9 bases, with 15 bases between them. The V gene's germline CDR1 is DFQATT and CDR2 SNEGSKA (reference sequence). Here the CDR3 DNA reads TGCAGTGCTAGTGCAGGGAATCAATGGCCCCAGCATTTT. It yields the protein CSASAGNQWPQHF.

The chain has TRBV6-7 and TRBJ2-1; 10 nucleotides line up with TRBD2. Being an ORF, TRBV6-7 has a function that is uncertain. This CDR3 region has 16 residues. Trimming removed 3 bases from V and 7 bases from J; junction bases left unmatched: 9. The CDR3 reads CASSYLAGTSANEQFF. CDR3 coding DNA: TGTGCCAGCAGTTATCTCGCCGGGACTAGCGCGAATGAGCAGTTCTTC.

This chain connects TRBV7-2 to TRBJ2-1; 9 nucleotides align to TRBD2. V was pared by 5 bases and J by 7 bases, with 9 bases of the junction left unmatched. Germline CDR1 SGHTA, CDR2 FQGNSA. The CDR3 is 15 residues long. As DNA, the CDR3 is TGTGCCAGCAGCGAGAGGGGACTAGCCGGGAATGAGCAGTTCTTC. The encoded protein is CASSERGLAGNEQFF. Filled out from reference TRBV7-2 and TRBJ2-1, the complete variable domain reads GAGVSQSPSNKVTEKGKDVELRCDPISGHTALYWYRQSLGQGLEFLIYFQGNSAPDKSGLPSDRFSAERTGGSVSTLTIQRTQQEDSAVYLCASSERGLAGNEQFFGPGTRLTVL.

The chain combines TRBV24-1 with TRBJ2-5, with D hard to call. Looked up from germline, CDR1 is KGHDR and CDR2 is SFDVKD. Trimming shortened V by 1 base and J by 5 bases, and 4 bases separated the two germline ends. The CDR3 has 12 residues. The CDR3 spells CATSDFAETQYF. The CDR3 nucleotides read TGTGCCACCAGTGATTTCGCGGAGACCCAGTACTTC.

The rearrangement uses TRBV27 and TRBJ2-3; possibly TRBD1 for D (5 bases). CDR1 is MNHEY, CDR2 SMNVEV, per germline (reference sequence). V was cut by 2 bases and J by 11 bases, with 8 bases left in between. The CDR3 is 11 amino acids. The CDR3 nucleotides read TGTGCCAGCAGTTTAAGGACAAGGCAGTATTTT. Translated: CASSLRTRQYF.

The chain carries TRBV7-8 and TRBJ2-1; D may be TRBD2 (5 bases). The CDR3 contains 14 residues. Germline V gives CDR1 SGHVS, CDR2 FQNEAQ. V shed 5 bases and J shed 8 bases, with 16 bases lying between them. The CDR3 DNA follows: TGTGCCAGCAGCCCCTTGAGTGTGAGGGATGAGCAGTTCTTC. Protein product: CASSPLSVRDEQFF.

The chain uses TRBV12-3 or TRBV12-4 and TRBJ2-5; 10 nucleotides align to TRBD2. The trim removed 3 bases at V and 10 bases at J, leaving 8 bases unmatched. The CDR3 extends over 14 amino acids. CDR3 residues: CASSFQREGQDQYF. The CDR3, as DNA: TGTGCCAGCAGTTTCCAGCGGGAGGGCCAGGACCAGTACTTC.

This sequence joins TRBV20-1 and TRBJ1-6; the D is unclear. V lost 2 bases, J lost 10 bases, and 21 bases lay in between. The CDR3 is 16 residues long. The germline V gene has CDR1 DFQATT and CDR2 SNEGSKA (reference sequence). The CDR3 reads CSARNDYGLGGSPLHF. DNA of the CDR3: TGCAGTGCTAGAAACGATTACGGCCTGGGCGGGTCACCCCTCCACTTT.

The CDR3 here is CATGGEQRWHNEQFF. The CDR3 DNA reads TGTGCCACCGGGGGGGAGCAGCGCTGGCACAATGAGCAGTTCTTC. This chain links TRBV10-3 with TRBJ2-1, with 8 bases matching TRBD2. J was trimmed by 5 bases and V by 10 bases; bases with no gene match: 13. Germline values: CDR1 ENHRY, CDR2 SYGVKD. The CDR3 loop spans 15 amino acids.

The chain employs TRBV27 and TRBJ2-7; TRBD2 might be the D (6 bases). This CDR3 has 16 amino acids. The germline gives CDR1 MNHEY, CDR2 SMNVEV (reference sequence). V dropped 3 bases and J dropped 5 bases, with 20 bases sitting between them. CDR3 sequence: CASSFAGKPVPDEQYF. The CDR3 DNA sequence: TGTGCCAGCAGTTTCGCGGGGAAGCCGGTTCCAGACGAGCAGTACTTC.

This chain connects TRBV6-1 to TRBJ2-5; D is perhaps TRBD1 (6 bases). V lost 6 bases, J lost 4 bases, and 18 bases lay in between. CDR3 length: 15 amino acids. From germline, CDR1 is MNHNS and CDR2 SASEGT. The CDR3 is CASSLQGLVRETQYF. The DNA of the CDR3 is TGTGCCAGCAGCCTACAGGGTTTAGTTAGAGAGACCCAGTACTTC.

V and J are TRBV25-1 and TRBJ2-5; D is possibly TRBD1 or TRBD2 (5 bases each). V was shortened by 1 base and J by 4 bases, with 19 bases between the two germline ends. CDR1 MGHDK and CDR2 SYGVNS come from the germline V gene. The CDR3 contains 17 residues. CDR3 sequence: CASSESYGGPVRETQYF. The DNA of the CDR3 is TGTGCCAGCAGTGAATCTTATGGGGGTCCCGTTCGAGAGACCCAGTACTTC.

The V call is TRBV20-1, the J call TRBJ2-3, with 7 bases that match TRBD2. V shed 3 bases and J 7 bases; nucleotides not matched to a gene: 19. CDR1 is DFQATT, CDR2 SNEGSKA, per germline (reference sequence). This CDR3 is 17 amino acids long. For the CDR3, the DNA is TGCAGTGCTAGCCTCCCCAGTGGAGGGAGGGCCTGGAATACGCAGTATTTT. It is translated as CSASLPSGGRAWNTQYF.

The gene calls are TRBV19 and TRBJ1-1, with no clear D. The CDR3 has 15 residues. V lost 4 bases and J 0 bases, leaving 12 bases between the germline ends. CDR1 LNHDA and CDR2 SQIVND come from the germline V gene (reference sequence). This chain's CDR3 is CASSTRRSLNTEAFF. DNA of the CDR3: TGTGCCAGTAGTACCCGGCGAAGCCTGAACACTGAAGCTTTCTTT. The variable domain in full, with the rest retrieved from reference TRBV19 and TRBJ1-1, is DGGITQSPKYLFRKEGQNVTLSCEQNLNHDAMYWYRQDPGQGLRLIYYSQIVNDFQKGDIAEGYSVSREKKESFPLTVTSAQKNPTAFYLCASSTRRSLNTEAFFGQGTRLTVV.